The clone carrying this T cell receptor beta chain appeared a single time. Its target is unknown. The table came from immunoSEQ multiplex PCR; TCRdb's copy has only in-frame clones and leaves some out. The table has 30,000 to 45,000 clones, approximately 80% seen once. The CDR3 extends over 15 amino acids. Unmatched junction bases numbered 7, after V lost 2 bases and J lost 5 bases. The germline V gene has CDR1 MNHEY and CDR2 SVGAGI. These data come from a study of OX40 agonist ivuxolimab in advanced cancers. Looking at the study overall: Participants averaged approximately 65 years of age (range roughly 23 to 85) and were 75% to 90% male.

Findings and limits, study-wide: Patients who responded partially at 0.1-3.0 mg/kg showed clonal expansion ranking among the lowest.

Sequences were derived from CD4+ or CD8+ T cells sorted from blood, sampled in a trial of the OX40 agonist ivuxolimab. The rearrangement uses TRBV6-5 and TRBJ2-7; 9 positions match TRBD2. This receptor was taken from an adult with an advanced solid tumor such as melanoma, head and neck, liver or kidney cancer. The CDR3 spells CASSYLAGGFDEQYF. In DNA, the CDR3 is TGTGCCAGCAGTTACCTTGCGGGGGGGTTCGACGAGCAGTACTTC.